The rows below give T cell receptor beta chains drawn from one sample of a study of blood T cell repertoires in COVID-19. Assay: immunoSEQ multiplex PCR; the TCRdb copy retains only in-frame clones and omits some. The sample has roughly 260,000 clones; 88% are singletons. What was sequenced was peripheral blood. These receptors all stem from a young woman with COVID-19, enrolled during active disease. CDR3s include the opening cysteine and the closing phenylalanine or tryptophan. D genes are given only for firm matches. Clone size is not always given. Where it is, it says once, few, many or a class for expanded clones.

j_call: TRBJ2-3; clone_size: few; cdr3_length: 13; v_call: TRBV25-1; d_call: TRBD2; cdr3_aa: CASRTSGTDTQYF; cdr3_nt: TGTGCCAGCAGGACTAGCGGCACAGATACGCAGTATTTT
j_call: TRBJ2-1; clone_size: NA; cdr3_length: 15; v_call: TRBV9; d_call: NA; cdr3_aa: CASSTPSAGYNEQFF; cdr3_nt: TGTGCCAGCAGCACCCCTAGCGCCGGCTACAATGAGCAGTTCTTC
j_call: TRBJ2-7; clone_size: NA; cdr3_length: 14; v_call: TRBV5-1; d_call: NA; cdr3_aa: CASSSTGTLYEQYF; cdr3_nt: TGCGCCAGCAGCTCGACAGGTACCCTCTACGAGCAGTACTTC
j_call: TRBJ1-6; clone_size: NA; cdr3_length: 14; v_call: TRBV4-1; d_call: NA; cdr3_aa: CASSQEAGNSPLHF; cdr3_nt: TGCGCCAGCAGCCAAGAAGCTGGTAATTCACCCCTCCACTTT
j_call: TRBJ2-2; clone_size: NA; cdr3_length: 15; v_call: TRBV24-1; d_call: TRBD2; cdr3_aa: CATSEASGSTGELFF; cdr3_nt: TGTGCCACCAGTGAGGCTAGCGGGAGTACCGGGGAGCTGTTTTTT
j_call: TRBJ2-3; clone_size: NA; cdr3_length: 14; v_call: TRBV7-9; d_call: TRBD2; cdr3_aa: CASSLGTSLDTQYF; cdr3_nt: TGTGCCAGCAGCTTGGGGACTAGCCTGGATACGCAGTATTTT
j_call: TRBJ1-1; clone_size: NA; cdr3_length: 13; v_call: TRBV19; d_call: TRBD1; cdr3_aa: CASMPGQGFEAFF; cdr3_nt: TGTGCCAGTATGCCGGGACAGGGATTTGAAGCTTTCTTT
j_call: TRBJ1-5; clone_size: NA; cdr3_length: 14; v_call: TRBV4-1; d_call: NA; cdr3_aa: CASSQQREAQPQHF; cdr3_nt: TGCGCCAGCAGCCAACAGAGGGAGGCGCAGCCCCAGCATTTT
j_call: TRBJ2-2; clone_size: NA; cdr3_length: 13; v_call: TRBV7-2; d_call: TRBD1; cdr3_aa: CATATGRTGELFF; cdr3_nt: TGTGCCACAGCGACAGGGCGAACCGGGGAGCTGTTTTTT
j_call: TRBJ2-7; clone_size: few; cdr3_length: 14; v_call: TRBV7-9; d_call: TRBD2; cdr3_aa: CASSSLAEAYEQYF; cdr3_nt: TGTGCCAGCAGCTCGCTAGCGGAGGCCTACGAGCAGTACTTC
j_call: TRBJ2-7; clone_size: NA; cdr3_length: 14; v_call: TRBV1; d_call: NA; cdr3_aa: CTSSPDSRRYEQYF; cdr3_nt: TGCACCAGCAGCCCGGACAGCAGACGTTACGAGCAGTACTTC
j_call: TRBJ1-2; clone_size: NA; cdr3_length: 13; v_call: TRBV28; d_call: TRBD1; cdr3_aa: CASSRTGNYGYTF; cdr3_nt: TGTGCCAGCAGTCGGACAGGGAACTATGGCTACACCTTC
j_call: TRBJ2-7; clone_size: NA; cdr3_length: 17; v_call: TRBV6-2/TRBV6-3; d_call: TRBD2; cdr3_aa: CASSYSLTSALSYEQYF; cdr3_nt: TGTGCCAGCAGTTACTCCCTCACTAGCGCCTTATCCTACGAGCAGTACTTC
j_call: TRBJ2-7; clone_size: NA; cdr3_length: 14; v_call: TRBV18; d_call: TRBD2; cdr3_aa: CASSKPGLAIEQYF; cdr3_nt: TGTGCCAGCTCAAAGCCAGGACTAGCGATCGAGCAGTACTTC
j_call: TRBJ1-3; clone_size: NA; cdr3_length: 15; v_call: TRBV30; d_call: NA; cdr3_aa: CAWSADSLSGNTIYF; cdr3_nt: TGTGCCTGGAGTGCGGACAGCCTCTCTGGAAACACCATATATTTT
j_call: TRBJ2-7; clone_size: NA; cdr3_length: 15; v_call: TRBV15; d_call: TRBD1; cdr3_aa: CATSSGGTGGVEQYF; cdr3_nt: TGTGCCACCAGCAGTGGAGGGACAGGGGGCGTCGAGCAGTACTTC
j_call: TRBJ1-6; clone_size: NA; cdr3_length: 16; v_call: TRBV6-5; d_call: NA; cdr3_aa: CASSYGVTGLRSPLHF; cdr3_nt: TGTGCCAGCAGTTACGGTGTAACAGGTCTAAGGTCACCCCTCCACTTT
j_call: TRBJ2-7; clone_size: NA; cdr3_length: 14; v_call: TRBV29-1; d_call: TRBD2; cdr3_aa: CSVLISGEGYEQYF; cdr3_nt: TGCAGCGTCTTGATAAGCGGGGAGGGGTACGAGCAGTACTTC
j_call: TRBJ1-1; clone_size: NA; cdr3_length: 14; v_call: TRBV28; d_call: TRBD1; cdr3_aa: CASSGQGVDTEAFF; cdr3_nt: TGTGCCAGCAGCGGACAGGGGGTGGACACTGAAGCTTTCTTT
j_call: TRBJ1-6; clone_size: NA; cdr3_length: 14; v_call: TRBV20-1; d_call: NA; cdr3_aa: CSASPGTYNSPLHF; cdr3_nt: TGCAGTGCTAGTCCCGGGACCTATAATTCACCCCTCCACTTT
j_call: TRBJ2-5; clone_size: few; cdr3_length: 13; v_call: TRBV10-3; d_call: TRBD1; cdr3_aa: CAIMGTGRETQYF; cdr3_nt: TGTGCCATCATGGGGACAGGGAGAGAGACCCAGTACTTC
j_call: TRBJ2-7; clone_size: NA; cdr3_length: 15; v_call: TRBV9; d_call: NA; cdr3_aa: CASSVGPAGTAEQYF; cdr3_nt: TGTGCCAGCAGCGTAGGCCCCGCAGGTACGGCGGAGCAGTACTTC
j_call: TRBJ2-7; clone_size: NA; cdr3_length: 14; v_call: TRBV11-2; d_call: TRBD1; cdr3_aa: CASTLTGPSYEQYF; cdr3_nt: TGTGCCAGCACCCTGACAGGGCCCTCCTACGAGCAGTACTTC
j_call: TRBJ1-6; clone_size: few; cdr3_length: 16; v_call: TRBV10-1; d_call: NA; cdr3_aa: CASSEFHFRSNSPLHF; cdr3_nt: TGCGCCAGCAGTGAGTTCCATTTCAGATCTAATTCACCCCTCCACTTT
j_call: TRBJ2-2; clone_size: NA; cdr3_length: 12; v_call: TRBV12-3/TRBV12-4; d_call: NA; cdr3_aa: CASTPGYGELFF; cdr3_nt: TGTGCCAGCACCCCGGGGTACGGGGAGCTGTTTTTT
j_call: TRBJ1-3; clone_size: NA; cdr3_length: 16; v_call: TRBV14; d_call: NA; cdr3_aa: CASSQDLAGSGNTIYF; cdr3_nt: TGTGCCAGCAGCCAAGATCTAGCCGGCTCTGGAAACACCATATATTTT
j_call: TRBJ1-2; clone_size: NA; cdr3_length: 14; v_call: TRBV1; d_call: NA; cdr3_aa: CTSSQSRPDRVDTF; cdr3_nt: TGCACCAGCAGCCAAAGTCGTCCGGACAGGGTCGACACCTTC
j_call: TRBJ1-6; clone_size: NA; cdr3_length: 16; v_call: TRBV7-8; d_call: TRBD1; cdr3_aa: CASSLSQGQGISPLHF; cdr3_nt: TGTGCCAGCAGCTTAAGCCAGGGACAGGGGATTTCACCCCTCCACTTT
j_call: TRBJ2-2; clone_size: NA; cdr3_length: 16; v_call: TRBV10-2; d_call: NA; cdr3_aa: CASSLSPSGGGGELFF; cdr3_nt: TGCGCCAGCAGCCTAAGCCCTAGCGGAGGGGGCGGGGAGCTGTTTTTT
j_call: TRBJ1-2; clone_size: NA; cdr3_length: 15; v_call: TRBV27; d_call: TRBD1; cdr3_aa: CASKRTGGDFGGYTF; cdr3_nt: TGTGCCAGCAAAAGGACAGGGGGTGACTTCGGAGGCTACACCTTC
j_call: TRBJ1-5; clone_size: NA; cdr3_length: 15; v_call: TRBV3-1/TRBV3-2; d_call: NA; cdr3_aa: CASSQDLGGGQPQHF; cdr3_nt: TGTGCCAGCAGCCAAGATCTCGGGGGTGGTCAGCCCCAGCATTTT
j_call: TRBJ2-7; clone_size: NA; cdr3_length: 15; v_call: TRBV10-2; d_call: NA; cdr3_aa: CASSEIRQLSYEQYF; cdr3_nt: TGCGCCAGCAGTGAAATTAGACAGTTATCCTACGAGCAGTACTTC
j_call: TRBJ1-2; clone_size: NA; cdr3_length: 15; v_call: TRBV21-1; d_call: NA; cdr3_aa: CASSNSSKGIYGYTF; cdr3_nt: TGTGCCAGCAGCAATAGCTCCAAGGGGATTTATGGCTACACCTTC
j_call: TRBJ2-2; clone_size: NA; cdr3_length: 14; v_call: TRBV29-1; d_call: TRBD2; cdr3_aa: CSVEAGGGTGELFF; cdr3_nt: TGCAGCGTTGAAGCGGGGGGAGGTACCGGGGAGCTGTTTTTT
j_call: TRBJ2-3; clone_size: NA; cdr3_length: 14; v_call: TRBV15; d_call: TRBD1; cdr3_aa: CATSITGGEDTQYF; cdr3_nt: TGTGCCACCAGCATCACAGGGGGCGAAGATACGCAGTATTTT
j_call: TRBJ2-5; clone_size: NA; cdr3_length: 15; v_call: TRBV28; d_call: TRBD1; cdr3_aa: CASSLPTGAQETQYF; cdr3_nt: TGTGCCAGCAGTCTGCCGACAGGGGCTCAAGAGACCCAGTACTTC
j_call: TRBJ2-3; clone_size: NA; cdr3_length: 12; v_call: TRBV6-1; d_call: NA; cdr3_aa: CASSERPDTQYF; cdr3_nt: TGTGCCAGCAGTGAACGTCCAGATACGCAGTATTTT
j_call: TRBJ2-3; clone_size: NA; cdr3_length: 14; v_call: TRBV28; d_call: TRBD1; cdr3_aa: CASSWQGVTDTQYF; cdr3_nt: TGTGCCAGCAGTTGGCAGGGGGTCACAGATACGCAGTATTTT
j_call: TRBJ2-7; clone_size: many; cdr3_length: 15; v_call: TRBV25-1; d_call: TRBD2; cdr3_aa: CASSESGRSRYEQYF; cdr3_nt: TGTGCCAGCAGTGAATCCGGGAGGTCGAGGTACGAGCAGTACTTC
j_call: TRBJ1-1; clone_size: NA; cdr3_length: 12; v_call: TRBV6-5; d_call: NA; cdr3_aa: CASSRGNTEAFF; cdr3_nt: TGTGCCAGCAGTCGCGGGAACACTGAAGCTTTCTTT
j_call: TRBJ2-3; clone_size: NA; cdr3_length: 15; v_call: TRBV24-1; d_call: TRBD2; cdr3_aa: CASSPEAGAGDTQYF; cdr3_nt: TGTGCCTCCTCCCCCGAAGCGGGAGCTGGAGATACGCAGTATTTT
j_call: TRBJ1-2; clone_size: NA; cdr3_length: 14; v_call: TRBV4-1; d_call: NA; cdr3_aa: CASSQRQGSYGYTF; cdr3_nt: TGCGCCAGCAGCCAGCGGCAGGGCAGCTATGGCTACACCTTC
j_call: TRBJ1-5; clone_size: NA; cdr3_length: 12; v_call: TRBV28; d_call: NA; cdr3_aa: CASSPGNQPQHF; cdr3_nt: TGTGCCAGCAGCCCCGGCAATCAGCCCCAGCATTTT
j_call: TRBJ2-7; clone_size: NA; cdr3_length: 16; v_call: TRBV11-2; d_call: TRBD2; cdr3_aa: CASSFTRTSGTYEQYF; cdr3_nt: TGTGCCAGCAGCTTCACAAGGACTAGCGGGACCTACGAGCAGTACTTC
j_call: TRBJ2-2; clone_size: NA; cdr3_length: 17; v_call: TRBV7-8; d_call: TRBD2; cdr3_aa: CASSLVAGGPNTGELFF; cdr3_nt: TGTGCCAGCAGCTTAGTTGCGGGAGGGCCGAACACCGGGGAGCTGTTTTTT
j_call: TRBJ2-1; clone_size: NA; cdr3_length: 13; v_call: TRBV6-6; d_call: NA; cdr3_aa: CATTQREFNEQFF; cdr3_nt: TGTGCCACCACACAACGGGAGTTTAATGAGCAGTTCTTC
j_call: TRBJ1-2; clone_size: few; cdr3_length: 15; v_call: TRBV24-1; d_call: TRBD1; cdr3_aa: CATSDPGTGDYGYTF; cdr3_nt: TGTGCCACCAGTGACCCCGGGACAGGGGACTATGGCTACACCTTC
j_call: TRBJ1-2; clone_size: NA; cdr3_length: 15; v_call: TRBV7-9; d_call: TRBD1; cdr3_aa: CASSSLDRAGYGYTF; cdr3_nt: TGTGCCAGCAGCTCCCTAGACAGGGCAGGCTATGGCTACACCTTC
j_call: TRBJ2-3; clone_size: NA; cdr3_length: 13; v_call: TRBV7-2; d_call: TRBD2; cdr3_aa: CASSLDWEGTQYF; cdr3_nt: TGTGCCAGCAGCTTAGATTGGGAGGGTACGCAGTATTTT
j_call: TRBJ2-5; clone_size: NA; cdr3_length: 14; v_call: TRBV12-5; d_call: TRBD2; cdr3_aa: CASQAGPNQETQYF; cdr3_nt: TGTGCTAGTCAAGCGGGGCCGAATCAAGAGACCCAGTACTTC
j_call: TRBJ1-5; clone_size: NA; cdr3_length: 15; v_call: TRBV4-1; d_call: NA; cdr3_aa: CASSQEWALNQPQHF; cdr3_nt: TGCGCCAGCAGCCAAGAATGGGCCTTAAATCAGCCCCAGCATTTT
j_call: TRBJ2-7; clone_size: NA; cdr3_length: 13; v_call: TRBV11-2; d_call: TRBD2; cdr3_aa: CASSLGLAGDRYF; cdr3_nt: TGTGCCAGCAGCTTAGGGCTAGCGGGAGATAGGTACTTC
j_call: TRBJ2-1; clone_size: NA; cdr3_length: 14; v_call: TRBV28; d_call: TRBD2; cdr3_aa: CASSERGTYNEQFF; cdr3_nt: TGTGCCAGCAGTGAGCGGGGGACCTACAATGAGCAGTTCTTC
j_call: TRBJ2-7; clone_size: NA; cdr3_length: 16; v_call: TRBV25-1; d_call: TRBD2; cdr3_aa: CASSGTTSGSSYEQYF; cdr3_nt: TGTGCCAGCAGTGGAACAACTAGCGGGAGCTCCTACGAGCAGTACTTC
j_call: TRBJ2-7; clone_size: NA; cdr3_length: 15; v_call: TRBV21-1; d_call: NA; cdr3_aa: CASSLPGQGFYEQYF; cdr3_nt: TGTGCCAGCAGCCTTCCGGGACAGGGCTTTTACGAGCAGTACTTC
j_call: TRBJ2-5; clone_size: NA; cdr3_length: 16; v_call: TRBV6-2/TRBV6-3; d_call: TRBD2; cdr3_aa: CASSYTLAGIQETQYF; cdr3_nt: TGTGCCAGCAGTTATACCCTAGCGGGGATTCAAGAGACCCAGTACTTC
j_call: TRBJ2-3; clone_size: NA; cdr3_length: 15; v_call: TRBV9; d_call: TRBD1; cdr3_aa: CASSSRQGSTDTQYF; cdr3_nt: TGTGCCAGCAGCTCCCGACAGGGTTCCACAGATACGCAGTATTTT